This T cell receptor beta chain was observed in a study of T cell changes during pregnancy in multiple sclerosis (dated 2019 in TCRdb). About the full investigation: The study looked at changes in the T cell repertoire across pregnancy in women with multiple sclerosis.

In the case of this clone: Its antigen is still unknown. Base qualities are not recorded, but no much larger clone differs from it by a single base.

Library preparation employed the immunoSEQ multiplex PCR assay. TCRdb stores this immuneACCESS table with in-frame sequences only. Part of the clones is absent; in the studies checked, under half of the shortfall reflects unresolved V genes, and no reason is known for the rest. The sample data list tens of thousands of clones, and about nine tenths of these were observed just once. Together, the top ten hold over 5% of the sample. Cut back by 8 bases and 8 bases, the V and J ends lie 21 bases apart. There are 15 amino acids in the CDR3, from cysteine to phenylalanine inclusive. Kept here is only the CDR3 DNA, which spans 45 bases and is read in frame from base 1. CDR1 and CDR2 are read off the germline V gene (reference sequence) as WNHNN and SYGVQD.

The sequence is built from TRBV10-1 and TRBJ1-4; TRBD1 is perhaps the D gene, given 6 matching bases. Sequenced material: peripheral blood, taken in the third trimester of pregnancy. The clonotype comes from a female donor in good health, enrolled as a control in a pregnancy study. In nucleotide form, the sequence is TGCGCCAGCGAAGATACAGGGCCCTTAGAAGAAAAACTGTTTTTT. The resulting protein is CASEDTGPLEEKLFF.